The source of this TCR beta chain is a study of Ad26.COV2.S vaccination and SARS-CoV-2 variants. Study as a whole: Intramuscularly, Ad26.COV2.S was given either once or twice, 56 days apart.

General study points: Post-vaccination breadth of spike-specific CD8+ and CD4+ T cell responses was reportedly substantial. Analyses that measured TCR breadth and depth may have underestimated total T cell responses.

Assay used: immunoSEQ multiplex PCR; TCRdb lists only in-frame clones, some missing. The data contain about 370,000 clones, 75% to 90% of them singletons. Sample treatment: around 19 received Ad26.COV2.S at low or high dose, single or two shots; 5 received placebo; per-sample allocation not given. Day 63 following the first vaccine or placebo injection was when the samples were taken. Donation came from an adult in Boston who was aged 18-55 years. This clone is a singleton in its sample. What it recognizes is unknown. The material was peripheral blood, obtained in a trial of Ad26.COV2.S vaccine versus placebo. The TCR was taken from a person aged 18-60 years who received the Ad26.COV2.S COVID-19 vaccine or a placebo.

CDR3 amino acids: CASSSGLGNQPQHF. The CDR3 nucleotides are TGTGCCAGCAGTTCTGGTTTGGGCAATCAGCCCCAGCATTTT. The chain employs TRBV6-2 or TRBV6-3 and TRBJ1-5; D not resolved. CDR1 and CDR2 from the germline V gene are MNHEY and SVGEGT. The CDR3 is made up of 14 amino acids. Trimming stripped 4 bases from V and 2 bases from J, with 9 bases between.